Below are 8 T cell receptor beta chains sequenced from a single sample in a study of blood T cell repertoires in COVID-19. Only in-frame clones appear in the TCRdb table, and some are missing; sequencing was by immunoSEQ multiplex PCR. Here the sample spans about 380,000 clones, 90% being singletons. The sequencing sample was made of peripheral blood. These receptors were taken from a man between 18 and 29 years old with active or convalescent COVID-19.

The chain carries TRBV14 and TRBJ1-4; 12 bases are a match to TRBD1. The J segment lost 8 bases and the V segment lost 4 bases, leaving 5 bases of the junction unmatched. This CDR3 contains 15 residues. The germline V gene encodes CDR1 SGHDN and CDR2 FVKESK. As DNA, the CDR3 is TGTGCCAGCAGCCGGTCCGGGACAGGGGGCGAAAAACTGTTTTTT. It translates to CASSRSGTGGEKLFF.

This rearrangement joins TRBV11-1 to TRBJ2-3; D perhaps matches TRBD2 (6 bases). Germline CDR1 SGHAT, CDR2 FQDESV (reference sequence). V lost 2 bases to trimming and J lost 0 bases, with 9 bases between them. The CDR3 has 15 amino acids. The CDR3 here is CASSLLAKSTDTQYF. In DNA, the CDR3 is TGTGCCAGCAGCTTACTAGCGAAGAGCACAGATACGCAGTATTTT.

V and J are TRBV6-2 or TRBV6-3 and TRBJ1-2, with TRBD1 identical over 7 bases. CDR3 length equals 14 residues. Germline CDR1 and CDR2: MNHEY and SVGEGT. The V gene end was trimmed by 3 bases and the J gene end by 5 bases; junction bases not matched to a gene: 6. DNA of the CDR3: TGTGCCAGCAGTTATCCCGGGACAGTTTATGGCTACACCTTC. Translation: CASSYPGTVYGYTF.

V is TRBV5-1 and J is TRBJ1-1, with 12 bases aligning to TRBD1. The CDR3 runs to 16 residues. V lost 3 bases to trimming and J lost 3 bases; unmatched junction nucleotides: 6. CDR1 and CDR2 (germline): SGHRS, YFSETQ. The CDR3 sequence: CASSSRDRGPYTEAFF. For the CDR3, the DNA is TGCGCCAGCAGCTCCCGGGACAGGGGGCCGTACACTGAAGCTTTCTTT. The entire variable domain, with the rest obtained from reference TRBV5-1 and TRBJ1-1, is as follows: KAGVTQTPRYLIKTRGQQVTLSCSPISGHRSVSWYQQTPGQGLQFLFEYFSETQRNKGNFPGRFSGRQFSNSRSEMNVSTLELGDSALYLCASSSRDRGPYTEAFFGQGTRLTVV.

The chain has TRBV6-5 and TRBJ2-7; 9 bases match TRBD1. Germline V gene lookup returns CDR1 MNHEY and CDR2 SVGAGI. This CDR3 has 15 amino acids. The J segment lost 3 bases and the V segment lost 3 bases, leaving 6 bases of the junction unmatched. The CDR3 loop is CASSYRQGGYYEQYF. In nucleotides, the CDR3 is TGTGCCAGCAGTTATAGACAGGGGGGATACTACGAGCAGTACTTC.

The V call is TRBV27, the J call TRBJ1-6; the D is unclear. The CDR3 is 15 amino acids. Germline assignment: CDR1 MNHEY and CDR2 SMNVEV (reference sequence). V lost 5 bases and J lost 0, with 8 bases in between. Written as DNA, the CDR3 is TGTGCCAGCAGTCCCCGGAGCTCCTATAATTCACCCCTCCACTTT. Protein product: CASSPRSSYNSPLHF.

This clone occurred once. V gene TRBV6-2 or TRBV6-3 combines with J gene TRBJ1-1; possible D gene TRBD1, 6 bases. CDR3 length: 14 amino acids. The germline V gene encodes CDR1 MNHEY and CDR2 SVGEGT. The V end was cut by 2 bases, the J end by 1 base, with 8 bases between. Here the CDR3 reads CASSYQGRNTEAFF. CDR3 in DNA: TGTGCCAGCAGTTACCAGGGGCGGAACACTGAAGCTTTCTTT.

The chain has TRBV4-3 and TRBJ1-1, with a tentative D call TRBD1 (6 bases). The CDR3 has 16 residues. The V gene's germline CDR1 is LGHNA and CDR2 YSLEER. The V gene lost 1 base and the J gene lost 2 bases, with 14 bases spanning the gap. CDR3 residues: CASSQGLGAQNTEAFF. CDR3 coding DNA: TGCGCCAGCAGCCAAGGGTTGGGGGCTCAAAACACTGAAGCTTTCTTT.